Listed here are 10 T cell receptor beta chains from one sample, sequenced in a study. TCRdb recomputed calls from the RT-PCR reads with MiXCR, one row per CDR3 protein. There are about 700,000 distinct CDR3 sequences in the sample; 12% to 15% occur only once, and 3.6% lies in the top ten. Sequencing was done on a sample of memory CD4+ T cells from blood. Receptors originate from a female donor in good health, serving as a healthy control.

This clonotype turned up a few times. The chain uses TRBV6-2 or TRBV6-3 and TRBJ1-5, with no clear D. V was clipped by 8 bases and J by 4 bases, with 9 bases between them. Looked up from germline, CDR1 is MNHEY and CDR2 is SVGEGT. The CDR3 length is 12 residues. As DNA, the CDR3 is TGTGCCAGCTGCCCCAGGAATCAGCCCCAGCATTTT. As protein: CASCPRNQPQHF.

This clonotype was observed a few times. The chain is built from TRBV6-2 or TRBV6-3 and TRBJ2-2; 8 bases line up with TRBD2. V dropped 8 bases and J dropped 0; count of bases not matched to a gene: 8. Germline values: CDR1 MNHEY, CDR2 SVGEGT. CDR3 size: 16 residues. The CDR3, as DNA: TGTGCCAGCGTCGGGGGGGGCATCGCGAACACCGGGGAGCTGTTTTTT. Translated: CASVGGGIANTGELFF.

The V call is TRBV6-2 or TRBV6-3, the J call TRBJ2-7; 10 nucleotides match TRBD2. With 10 bases clipped from V and 5 bases from J, the junction kept 14 bases outside the gene matches. The length of the CDR3 is 15 residues. CDR1 is MNHEY and CDR2 is SVGEGT in the germline V gene. The CDR3, as DNA: TGTGCCACCCGCCTGCTAGCGGGAGTTAGTAACGAGCAGTACTTC. As protein: CATRLLAGVSNEQYF.

A few counts support this clonotype. This chain connects TRBV6-1 to TRBJ1-2, with TRBD1 as a possible D gene (5 bases). The CDR3 sequence is 14 residues long. V shed 1 base and J shed 3 bases, with 9 bases lying between them. From germline, CDR1 is MNHNS and CDR2 SASEGT. Here the CDR3 DNA reads TGTGCCAGCAGTGAAGAGGGGAGACACTATGGCTACACCTTC. This translates into CASSEEGRHYGYTF.

This rearrangement joins TRBV20-1 to TRBJ2-5; TRBD2 agrees at 12 bases. The V segment lost 5 bases and the J segment 3 bases; nucleotides outside the gene matches: 4. CDR3 size: 14 residues. Germline values: CDR1 DFQATT, CDR2 SNEGSKA (reference sequence). CDR3 amino acids: CSAQSSGREETQYF. DNA of the CDR3: TGCAGTGCTCAATCTAGCGGGAGGGAAGAGACCCAGTACTTC.

This clonotype has a handful of counts. The chain recombines TRBV7-8 with TRBJ2-7, with D possibly being TRBD1 or TRBD2 (5 bases each). Trimming stripped 8 bases from V and 3 bases from J, with 20 bases between. The CDR3 totals 15 residues. Germline values: CDR1 SGHVS, CDR2 FQNEAQ. CDR3 region: CASSNRGLEDYEQYF. CDR3 sequence (DNA): TGTGCCAGCTCGAACCGGGGCCTAGAAGACTACGAGCAGTACTTC.

This clonotype was counted at least ten times. The rearrangement joins TRBV6-2 or TRBV6-3 to TRBJ1-5; no clear D gene. Between the trimmed V and J ends, which lost 5 bases and 2 bases, there was a span of 13 bases. This CDR3 comprises 15 residues. Per germline, CDR1 MNHEY and CDR2 SVGEGT. CDR3: CASSPGLLGNQPQHF. In nucleotides, the CDR3 is TGTGCCAGCAGTCCCGGACTGCTGGGCAATCAGCCCCAGCATTTT.

The DNA of the CDR3 is TGTGCCAGCAGGAGTGGGACAGGCCAAGAGACCCAGTACTTC. Translated: CASRSGTGQETQYF. This chain joins TRBV28 and TRBJ2-5, with TRBD1 identical over 8 bases. The CDR3 covers 14 residues. Germline V gives CDR1 MDHEN, CDR2 SYDVKM. V dropped 6 bases and J dropped 1; count of bases not matched to a gene: 4.

This clonotype occurred a few times. This chain joins TRBV10-3 and TRBJ2-7; no definite D call. The CDR3 contains 12 residues. V dropped 11 bases and J dropped 5 bases, with 16 bases sitting between them. Germline V gene sequence: CDR1 ENHRY, CDR2 SYGVKD. The chain's CDR3 is CASTAQRDEQYF. The CDR3 DNA reads TGTGCCTCCACCGCCCAGAGAGACGAGCAGTACTTC.

The rearrangement links TRBV20-1 to TRBJ1-6; a weak D match, TRBD1 (5 bases). Trimming took off 0 bases at V and 1 base at J, with 7 bases between the two ends. The V gene's germline CDR1 is DFQATT and CDR2 SNEGSKA (reference sequence). The CDR3 consists of 15 residues. The CDR3 here is CSAREGGSYNSPLHF. The CDR3 coding sequence is TGCAGTGCTAGAGAGGGGGGGTCCTATAATTCACCCCTCCACTTT.